The T cell receptor beta chain under discussion was sequenced for a study of neurological immune-mediated disorders. Time point given: longitudinal time-point 2. Unsorted libraries were prepared from 2 million PBMCs that had been stored at -80 C. This clonotype was seen many times. Its antigen is unknown. Synthesis of cDNA was carried out by template-switch 5'RACE. The reaction used 10-nucleotide random UMIs. TCRdb used MiXCR to reprocess the 5' RACE reads, holding one entry per CDR3 protein. Of under 40,000 distinct CDR3 sequences detected, 10% to 15% appear once; the ten largest clones hold about 2.5%. Looked up from germline, CDR1 is DFQATT and CDR2 is SNEGSKA (reference sequence). V lost 3 bases, J lost 1 base, and 9 bases stayed unmatched. The CDR3 spans 16 residues. Study-level points and caveats: Multiple sclerosis, the disease with the least TCR clonal expansion, fell below healthy controls, whereas HTLV-1-associated myelopathy showed the most.

V and J are TRBV20-1 and TRBJ1-5; the match to TRBD1 covers 7 bases. This TCR was recovered from a woman aged 35 to 49 in good health. The source material was PBMCs. The CDR3 here is CSARDRTQRSNQPQHF. CDR3 nucleotide sequence: TGCAGTGCTAGGGACAGGACTCAACGAAGCAATCAGCCCCAGCATTTT.